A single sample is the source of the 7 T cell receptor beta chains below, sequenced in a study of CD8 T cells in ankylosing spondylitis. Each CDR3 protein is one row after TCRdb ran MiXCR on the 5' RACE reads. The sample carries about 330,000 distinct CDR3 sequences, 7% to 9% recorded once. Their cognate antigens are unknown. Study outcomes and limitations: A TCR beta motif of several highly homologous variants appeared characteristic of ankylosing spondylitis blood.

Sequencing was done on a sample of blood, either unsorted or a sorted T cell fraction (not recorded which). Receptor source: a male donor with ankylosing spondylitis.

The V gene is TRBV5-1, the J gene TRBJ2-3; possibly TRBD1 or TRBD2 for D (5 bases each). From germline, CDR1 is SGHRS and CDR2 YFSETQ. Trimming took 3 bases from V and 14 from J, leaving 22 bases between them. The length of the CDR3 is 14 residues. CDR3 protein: CASSSSGTEQSLYF. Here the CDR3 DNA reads TGCGCCAGCAGCTCCTCCGGGACCGAACAAAGCTTGTATTTT.

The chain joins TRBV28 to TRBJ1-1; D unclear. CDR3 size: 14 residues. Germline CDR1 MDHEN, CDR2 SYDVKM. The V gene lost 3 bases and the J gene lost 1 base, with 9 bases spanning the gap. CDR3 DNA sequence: TGTGCCAGCAGTTTTGGCCCACAGAACACTGAAGCTTTCTTT. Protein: CASSFGPQNTEAFF. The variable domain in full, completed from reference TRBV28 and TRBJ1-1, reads DVKVTQSSRYLVKRTGEKVFLECVQDMDHENMFWYRQDPGLGLRLIYFSYDVKMKEKGDIPEGYSVSREKKERFSLILESASTNQTSMYLCASSFGPQNTEAFFGQGTRLTVV.

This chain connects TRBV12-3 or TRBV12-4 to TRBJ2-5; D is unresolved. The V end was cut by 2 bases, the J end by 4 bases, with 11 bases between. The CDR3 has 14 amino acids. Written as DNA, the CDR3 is TGTGCCAGCAGTTTAACGGAAGGTGGAGAGACCCAGTACTTC. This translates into CASSLTEGGETQYF.

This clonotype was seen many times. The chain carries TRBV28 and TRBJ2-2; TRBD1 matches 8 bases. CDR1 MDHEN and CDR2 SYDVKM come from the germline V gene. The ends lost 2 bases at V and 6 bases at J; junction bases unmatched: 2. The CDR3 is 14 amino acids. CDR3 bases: TGTGCCAGCAGTTTACACAGGGGGGCCGGGGAGCTGTTTTTT. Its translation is CASSLHRGAGELFF.

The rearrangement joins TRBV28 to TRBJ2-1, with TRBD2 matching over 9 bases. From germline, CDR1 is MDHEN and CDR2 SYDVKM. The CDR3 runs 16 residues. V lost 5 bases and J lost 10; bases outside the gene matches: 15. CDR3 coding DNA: TGTGCCAGCAGTGCTCGGACTAGCGCCACGGAGGGAGAGCAGTTCTTC. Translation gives CASSARTSATEGEQFF.

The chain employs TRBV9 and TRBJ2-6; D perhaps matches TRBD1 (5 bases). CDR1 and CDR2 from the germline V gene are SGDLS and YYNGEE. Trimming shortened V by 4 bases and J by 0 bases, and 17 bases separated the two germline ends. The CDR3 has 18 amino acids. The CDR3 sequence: CASSPPVGDRSGANVLTF. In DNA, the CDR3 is TGTGCCAGCAGCCCTCCGGTAGGGGATCGCTCTGGGGCCAACGTCCTGACTTTC.

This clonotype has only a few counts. CDR3 in amino acids: CASSPLSGTSGRGEQFF. The CDR3 DNA follows: TGTGCCAGCTCACCACTATCCGGGACTAGCGGGAGGGGTGAGCAGTTCTTC. The chain employs TRBV18 and TRBJ2-1; 16 bases align to TRBD2. CDR3 length: 17 amino acids. The germline gives CDR1 KGHSH, CDR2 LQKENI. Unmatched junction bases numbered 6, after V lost 1 base and J lost 9 bases.